By share, the clone carrying this T cell receptor beta chain counts as medium-sized. This specimen comes from a study of immune characterization of retroperitoneal liposarcoma. The CDR3 is 17 amino acids. CDR1 is SGHTA and CDR2 is FQGNSA in the germline V gene. Between the trimmed V and J ends, which lost 5 bases and 4 bases, there was a span of 22 bases. One entry per CDR3 protein results from TCRdb running MiXCR on the PCR reads. The repertoire holds more than 9,000 distinct CDR3 sequences, with around 37% as singletons. Source material: tumor tissue. The clonotype comes from a male donor with retroperitoneal liposarcoma. The genes are TRBV7-2 and TRBJ2-3; the D gene is possibly TRBD1 (7 bases). Here the CDR3 reads CASSGLGGGMRSDTQYF. CDR3 nucleotide sequence: TGTGCCAGCAGCGGGTTAGGGGGCGGGATGCGATCAGATACGCAGTATTTT. Looking up the rest from reference TRBV7-2 and TRBJ2-3 gives the full variable domain: GAGVSQSPSNKVTEKGKDVELRCDPISGHTALYWYRQSLGQGLEFLIYFQGNSAPDKSGLPSDRFSAERTGGSVSTLTIQRTQQEDSAVYLCASSGLGGGMRSDTQYFGPGTRLTVL.